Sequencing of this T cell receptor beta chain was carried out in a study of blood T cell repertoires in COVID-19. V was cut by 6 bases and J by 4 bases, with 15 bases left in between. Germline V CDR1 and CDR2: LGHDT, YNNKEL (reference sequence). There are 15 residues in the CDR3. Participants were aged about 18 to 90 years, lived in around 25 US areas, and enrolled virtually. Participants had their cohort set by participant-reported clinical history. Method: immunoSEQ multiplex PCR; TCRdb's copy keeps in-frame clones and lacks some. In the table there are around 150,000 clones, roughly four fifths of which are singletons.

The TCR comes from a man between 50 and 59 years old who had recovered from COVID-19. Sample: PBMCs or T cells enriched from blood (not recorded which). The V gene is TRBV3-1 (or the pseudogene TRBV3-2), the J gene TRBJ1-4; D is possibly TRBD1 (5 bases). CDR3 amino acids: CASRQTGMNNEKLFF. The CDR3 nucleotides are TGTGCCAGCAGACAAACAGGCATGAATAATGAAAAACTGTTTTTT.